This entry is about one T cell receptor (beta chain). This entry comes from a study of T cells in Graves' hyperthyroidism and ophthalmopathy. PBMCs were collected from a 10 ml volume of fresh peripheral blood. It was RNA transcripts that yielded the amplified TCR beta CDR3 regions. TCR CDR3 regions were first amplified by RT-PCR with HTBI primers. TCRdb re-derived calls from the multiplex PCR reads in MiXCR, one entry per CDR3 protein. The table shows about 600,000 distinct CDR3 sequences, with approximately 15% occurring only once. Sequences were obtained from blood. This receptor was identified in a woman younger than 30 with Graves' ophthalmopathy.

The DNA of the CDR3 is TGTGCCAGCAGTTGGCAGGGGTCCTACGAGCAGTACTTC. Translation: CASSWQGSYEQYF. J is TRBJ2-7 and V is TRBV27; D perhaps matches TRBD1 (6 bases). Germline loops: CDR1 MNHEY, CDR2 SMNVEV (reference sequence). V was pared by 4 bases and J by 1 base, with 8 bases between. This CDR3 region has 13 residues.